The rows below give T cell receptor beta chains drawn from one sample of a study of T cell changes during pregnancy in multiple sclerosis. Libraries were prepared by immunoSEQ multiplex PCR; TCRdb keeps only in-frame clonotypes and omits some of them. The data contain 120,000 or so clones, around 93% of them seen just once; the ten biggest clones take up roughly 6.2%. The source was peripheral blood, collected before pregnancy. The receptors come from a female donor with multiple sclerosis, enrolled in a pregnancy study. CDR3s include the opening cysteine and the closing phenylalanine or tryptophan. A D gene is named only where the DNA matches it firmly. Only part of the rows carry a size: once, few, many, or a class if the clone is expanded.

size: -
V: TRBV9
J: TRBJ2-1
D: TRBD2
CDR3: CASSVATGRSGRENEQFF
DNA: TGTGCCAGCAGCGTAGCTACGGGGCGTAGCGGGAGGGAAAATGAGCAGTTCTTC

size: -
V: TRBV29-1
J: TRBJ2-5
D: TRBD1
CDR3: CSVEDRGGETQYF
DNA: TGCAGCGTTGAGGACAGGGGAGGGGAGACCCAGTACTTC

size: -
V: TRBV18
J: TRBJ1-1
D: TRBD1
CDR3: CASSHSRDRENTEAFF
DNA: TGTGCCAGCTCTCATAGCCGGGACAGGGAGAACACTGAAGCTTTCTTT

size: -
V: TRBV7-9
J: TRBJ2-3
D: -
CDR3: CASSLVVAATSKDTDTQYF
DNA: TGTGCCAGCAGCTTAGTGGTGGCGGCTACTAGCAAAGACACAGATACGCAGTATTTT

size: -
V: TRBV11-2
J: TRBJ2-1
D: -
CDR3: CASSFRGGRGSYNEQFF
DNA: TGTGCCAGCAGTTTTAGGGGGGGGCGGGGTTCCTACAATGAGCAGTTCTTC

size: once
V: TRBV2
J: TRBJ2-1
D: TRBD2
CDR3: CASTGTSGSVEQFF
DNA: TGTGCCAGCACTGGGACTAGCGGGAGTGTTGAGCAGTTCTTC

size: -
V: TRBV28
J: TRBJ1-3
D: TRBD1
CDR3: CASRSDRVGPISGNTIYF
DNA: TGTGCCAGCAGGTCGGACAGGGTCGGTCCTATTTCTGGAAACACCATATATTTT

size: -
V: TRBV6-1
J: TRBJ1-1
D: TRBD1
CDR3: CASSVGDRDMNTEAFF
DNA: TGTGCCAGCAGTGTGGGGGACAGGGACATGAACACTGAAGCTTTCTTT

size: -
V: TRBV30
J: TRBJ2-2
D: -
CDR3: CAWKGLPLTRNTGELFF
DNA: TGTGCCTGGAAGGGGCTCCCCCTAACCCGGAACACCGGGGAGCTGTTTTTT

size: -
V: TRBV7-9
J: TRBJ2-7
D: -
CDR3: CASSLTDYEQYF
DNA: TGTGCCAGCAGCTTAACAGACTACGAGCAGTACTTC

size: -
V: TRBV19
J: TRBJ2-7
D: TRBD1
CDR3: CASSIDTAEGETGGASEQYF
DNA: TGTGCCAGTAGTATAGATACGGCGGAAGGGGAGACAGGGGGCGCCTCCGAGCAGTACTTC

size: -
V: TRBV6-6
J: TRBJ2-1
D: -
CDR3: CASSYHPGVGQFF
DNA: TGTGCCAGCAGTTACCATCCAGGTGTAGGGCAGTTCTTC

size: -
V: TRBV27
J: TRBJ2-7
D: -
CDR3: CASSLGQKFYEQYF
DNA: TGTGCCAGCAGTTTAGGGCAGAAGTTCTACGAGCAGTACTTC

size: -
V: TRBV5-1
J: TRBJ2-3
D: TRBD2
CDR3: CASSLRLSSRGAGTDTQYF
DNA: TGCGCCAGCAGCTTGAGGCTTTCCTCGCGGGGGGCCGGCACAGATACGCAGTATTTT

size: -
V: TRBV6-5
J: TRBJ1-2
D: -
CDR3: CASSLGRGHYGYTF
DNA: TGTGCCAGCAGTTTAGGCAGGGGACACTATGGCTACACCTTC

size: few
V: TRBV19
J: TRBJ1-1
D: -
CDR3: CASSTTSDTEAFF
DNA: TGTGCCAGTAGTACCACCTCGGACACTGAAGCTTTCTTT

size: -
V: TRBV5-1
J: TRBJ2-5
D: TRBD2
CDR3: CASSRSTSGDPRETQYF
DNA: TGCGCCAGCAGTCGCTCGACTAGCGGGGACCCCAGGGAGACCCAGTACTTC

size: -
V: TRBV19
J: TRBJ1-3
D: -
CDR3: CASSRDSFSGNTIYF
DNA: TGTGCCAGTAGTCGAGACAGCTTCTCTGGAAACACCATATATTTT

size: once
V: TRBV18
J: TRBJ1-4
D: -
CDR3: CASSPLPLVRVEKLFF
DNA: TGTGCCAGCTCACCACTTCCTCTCGTCAGGGTCGAAAAACTGTTTTTT

size: -
V: TRBV10-2
J: TRBJ2-7
D: -
CDR3: CASSVNGLVSYEQYF
DNA: TGCGCCAGCAGTGTGAACGGCCTAGTTTCTTACGAGCAGTACTTC

size: -
V: TRBV10-2
J: TRBJ2-1
D: TRBD2
CDR3: CASREGTSGVNEQFF
DNA: TGCGCCAGCAGAGAGGGGACTAGCGGGGTCAATGAGCAGTTCTTC

size: few
V: TRBV27
J: TRBJ2-2
D: -
CDR3: CASRWDSNTGELFF
DNA: TGTGCCAGCAGATGGGACTCGAACACCGGGGAGCTGTTTTTT

size: -
V: TRBV5-4
J: TRBJ1-2
D: -
CDR3: CASSLGQSVDTF
DNA: TGTGCCAGCAGCTTGGGACAGAGCGTCGACACCTTC

size: -
V: TRBV5-1
J: TRBJ1-6
D: TRBD1
CDR3: CASRTTGGENSPLHF
DNA: TGCGCCAGCAGAACGACAGGGGGCGAGAATTCACCCCTCCACTTT

size: -
V: TRBV18
J: TRBJ2-1
D: TRBD2
CDR3: CASSPGGGDYNEQFF
DNA: TGTGCCAGCTCACCCGGCGGGGGGGACTACAATGAGCAGTTCTTC

size: -
V: TRBV5-1
J: TRBJ2-2
D: TRBD2
CDR3: CASSLTLTSGNTGELFF
DNA: TGCGCCAGCAGCTTAACCCTGACTAGCGGAAACACCGGGGAGCTGTTTTTT

size: -
V: TRBV25-1
J: TRBJ1-1
D: -
CDR3: CASSLPTGPGEAFF
DNA: TGTGCCAGCAGTCTGCCCACAGGTCCTGGAGAGGCTTTCTTT

size: -
V: TRBV7-9
J: TRBJ1-1
D: TRBD1
CDR3: CASSRQGRVRGVAFF
DNA: TGTGCCAGCAGCCGACAGGGGAGGGTTAGGGGCGTAGCTTTCTTT

size: -
V: TRBV6-5
J: TRBJ2-7
D: TRBD2
CDR3: CASSPPSGGSYEQYF
DNA: TGTGCCAGCAGCCCCCCTAGCGGGGGCTCCTACGAGCAGTACTTC

size: -
V: TRBV30
J: TRBJ2-1
D: TRBD2
CDR3: CAWRDLAGVYNEQFF
DNA: TGTGCCTGGAGAGATCTAGCGGGAGTTTACAATGAGCAGTTCTTC

size: -
V: TRBV9
J: TRBJ1-5
D: -
CDR3: CASSNQDSNQPQHF
DNA: TGTGCCAGCAGCAACCAGGATAGCAATCAGCCCCAGCATTTT

size: -
V: TRBV19
J: TRBJ1-5
D: TRBD1
CDR3: CASSIPGTGGNQPQHF
DNA: TGTGCCAGTAGTATCCCCGGAACAGGGGGCAATCAGCCCCAGCATTTT

size: -
V: TRBV5-8
J: TRBJ2-5
D: -
CDR3: CASSLRGGGHQETQYF
DNA: TGTGCCAGCAGCCTTCGGGGCGGGGGCCACCAAGAGACCCAGTACTTC

size: -
V: TRBV30
J: TRBJ1-1
D: -
CDR3: CAWTRQSNTEAFF
DNA: TGTGCCTGGACGCGGCAGTCGAACACTGAAGCTTTCTTT

size: -
V: TRBV28
J: TRBJ1-6
D: -
CDR3: CASSLGSSGTPLHF
DNA: TGTGCCAGCAGTTTAGGCAGTTCTGGTACACCCCTCCACTTT

size: -
V: TRBV30
J: TRBJ2-1
D: TRBD2
CDR3: CAWSPPLASGGYNEQFF
DNA: TGTGCCTGGAGCCCTCCCCTCGCTAGCGGGGGGTACAATGAGCAGTTCTTC

size: -
V: TRBV10-3
J: TRBJ2-1
D: -
CDR3: CAISDTYNEQFF
DNA: TGTGCCATCAGTGACACCTACAATGAGCAGTTCTTC

size: -
V: TRBV30
J: TRBJ2-1
D: TRBD2
CDR3: CAWIQRGDLDNEQFF
DNA: TGTGCCTGGATTCAGCGGGGGGACCTCGACAATGAGCAGTTCTTC

size: -
V: TRBV13
J: TRBJ2-2
D: TRBD1
CDR3: CASSAGQGITGELFF
DNA: TGTGCCAGCAGCGCGGGACAGGGAATCACCGGGGAGCTGTTTTTT

size: -
V: TRBV27
J: TRBJ2-3
D: TRBD2
CDR3: CATKLRLAGEGDTQYF
DNA: TGTGCCACAAAACTCAGACTAGCGGGAGAGGGGGATACGCAGTATTTT

size: -
V: TRBV2
J: TRBJ2-3
D: TRBD2
CDR3: CAAGGVADTQYF
DNA: TGTGCGGCGGGAGGGGTCGCAGATACGCAGTATTTT

size: -
V: TRBV6-4
J: TRBJ2-3
D: TRBD1
CDR3: CASSAKGQGAPSDTQYF
DNA: TGTGCCAGCAGTGCCAAGGGACAGGGGGCCCCATCAGATACGCAGTATTTT

size: -
V: TRBV9
J: TRBJ1-5
D: TRBD1
CDR3: CASSVGLGQGFYQPQHF
DNA: TGTGCCAGCAGCGTAGGATTAGGACAGGGATTTTATCAGCCCCAGCATTTT

size: -
V: TRBV19
J: TRBJ1-2
D: -
CDR3: CASEGAQGTGGYTF
DNA: TGTGCCTCCGAAGGGGCACAGGGCACAGGTGGCTACACCTTC

size: -
V: TRBV5-1
J: TRBJ2-1
D: TRBD1
CDR3: CASSLVWDRVTDNEQFF
DNA: TGCGCCAGCAGCTTGGTATGGGACAGGGTAACGGACAATGAGCAGTTCTTC

size: -
V: TRBV6-5
J: TRBJ1-5
D: TRBD1
CDR3: CASRPGQVINQPQHF
DNA: TGTGCCAGCAGACCTGGACAGGTGATCAATCAGCCCCAGCATTTT

size: once
V: TRBV11-2
J: TRBJ2-7
D: TRBD1
CDR3: CASSNRDRGRYEQYF
DNA: TGTGCCAGCAGCAACCGGGACAGGGGCCGTTACGAGCAGTACTTC

size: -
V: TRBV5-6
J: TRBJ1-5
D: -
CDR3: CASSDHRANQPQHF
DNA: TGTGCCAGCAGCGACCACAGGGCCAATCAGCCCCAGCATTTT

size: -
V: TRBV20-1
J: TRBJ2-5
D: -
CDR3: CSAQQETQYF
DNA: TGCAGTGCTCAACAAGAGACCCAGTACTTC

size: -
V: TRBV28
J: TRBJ2-3
D: TRBD2
CDR3: CASSYASGADTQYF
DNA: TGTGCCAGCAGTTATGCTAGCGGGGCAGATACGCAGTATTTT

size: -
V: TRBV30
J: TRBJ1-1
D: -
CDR3: CAWSQGLAATEAFF
DNA: TGTGCCTGGAGTCAAGGGCTAGCCGCCACTGAAGCTTTCTTT

size: -
V: TRBV7-9
J: TRBJ2-1
D: -
CDR3: CASSFSGNEQFF
DNA: TGTGCCAGCAGCTTTAGCGGTAATGAGCAGTTCTTC